This T cell receptor (beta chain) is from a study of CD8+CD57+ T cells in acquired aplastic anemia. About the study: Mean DNA quantity obtained from sorted CD4+ and CD8+ cells was about 3.5 ug. Healthy donor CD4+ cell samples had a mean of around 9.9 million reads. Study conclusions and caveats: Patients and controls were not found to differ significantly in CD8+ Simpson's diversity. The same twenty-nine CD8+ CDR3 sequences occurred in patients and in controls.

The table lists this clonotype with a few counts. Its antigen remains unknown. V was trimmed by 8 bases and J by 2 bases, leaving 16 bases between them. Looked up from germline, CDR1 is SQVTM and CDR2 is ANQGSEA. The CDR3 contains 13 residues. Profiles of TCR beta VDJ and CDR3 were generated from a genomic DNA template. Via MiXCR, TCRdb re-called the reads, giving one row per CDR3 protein. In the table there are 35,000 to 45,000 distinct CDR3 sequences, 68% of which are singletons. Source material: sorted CD4+, CD8+, or CD8+CD57+ T cells (not recorded which) from PBMCs. This sequence joins TRBV29-1 and TRBJ2-7; the D gene could be TRBD1 or TRBD2 (5 bases each). This TCR was sampled from a human donor in good health, serving as a control. Here the CDR3 DNA reads TGCAGCTTAGCGCCAGGGTCAACCTACGAGCAGTACTTC. Residues: CSLAPGSTYEQYF.